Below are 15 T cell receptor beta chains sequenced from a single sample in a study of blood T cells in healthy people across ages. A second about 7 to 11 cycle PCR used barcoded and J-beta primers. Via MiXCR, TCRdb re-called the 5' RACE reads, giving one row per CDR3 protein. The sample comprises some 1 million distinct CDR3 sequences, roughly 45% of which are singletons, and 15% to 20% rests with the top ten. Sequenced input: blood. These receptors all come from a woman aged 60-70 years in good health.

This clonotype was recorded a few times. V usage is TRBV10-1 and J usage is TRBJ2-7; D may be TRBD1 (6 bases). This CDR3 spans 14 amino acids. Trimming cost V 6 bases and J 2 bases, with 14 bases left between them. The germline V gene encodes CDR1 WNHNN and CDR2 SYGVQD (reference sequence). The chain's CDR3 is CASSPDRRTYEQYF. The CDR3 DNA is TGCGCCAGCAGCCCAGACAGGAGAACCTACGAGCAGTACTTC.

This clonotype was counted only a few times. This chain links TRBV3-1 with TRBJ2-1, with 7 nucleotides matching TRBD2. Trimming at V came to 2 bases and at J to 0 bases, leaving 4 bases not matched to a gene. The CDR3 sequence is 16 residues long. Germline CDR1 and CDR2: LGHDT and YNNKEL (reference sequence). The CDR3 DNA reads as TGTGCCAGCAGCCAACAGGGACTACCCTCCTACAATGAGCAGTTCTTC. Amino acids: CASSQQGLPSYNEQFF.

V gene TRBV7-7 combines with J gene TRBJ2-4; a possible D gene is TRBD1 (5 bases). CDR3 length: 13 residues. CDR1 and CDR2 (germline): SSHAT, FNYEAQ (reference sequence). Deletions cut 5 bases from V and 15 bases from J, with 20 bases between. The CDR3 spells CASSLDSSWNLYF. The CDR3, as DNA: TGTGCCAGCAGCCTCGACAGTAGTTGGAATCTGTACTTC.

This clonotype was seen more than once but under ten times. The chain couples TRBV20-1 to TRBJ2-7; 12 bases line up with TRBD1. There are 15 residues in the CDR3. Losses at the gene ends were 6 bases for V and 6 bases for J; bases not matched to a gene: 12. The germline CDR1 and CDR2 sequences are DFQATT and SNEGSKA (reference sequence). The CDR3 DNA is TGCAGTGCAACCGGGACAGGGGGCTCTGAAGGCGAGCAGTACTTC. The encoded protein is CSATGTGGSEGEQYF.

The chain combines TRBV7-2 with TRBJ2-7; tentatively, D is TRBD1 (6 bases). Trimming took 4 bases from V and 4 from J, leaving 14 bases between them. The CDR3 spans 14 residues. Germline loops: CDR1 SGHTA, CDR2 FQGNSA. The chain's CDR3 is CASSWDTEVYEQYF. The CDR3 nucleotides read TGTGCCAGCAGCTGGGACACCGAGGTTTACGAGCAGTACTTC.

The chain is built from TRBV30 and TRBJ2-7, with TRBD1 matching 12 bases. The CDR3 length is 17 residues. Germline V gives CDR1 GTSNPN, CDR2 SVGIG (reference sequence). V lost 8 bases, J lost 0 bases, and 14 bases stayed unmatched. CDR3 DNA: TGTGCCGGGTCGGGACAGGGGGCCCTAGCGGACTCCTACGAGCAGTACTTC. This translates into CAGSGQGALADSYEQYF.

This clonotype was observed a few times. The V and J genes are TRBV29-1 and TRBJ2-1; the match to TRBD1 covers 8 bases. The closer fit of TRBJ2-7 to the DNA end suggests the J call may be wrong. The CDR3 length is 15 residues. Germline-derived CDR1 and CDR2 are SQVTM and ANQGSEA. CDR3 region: CSVARSPGGYNEQYF. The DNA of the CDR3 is TGCAGCGTTGCTCGGAGCCCAGGGGGCTACAATGAGCAGTACTTC.

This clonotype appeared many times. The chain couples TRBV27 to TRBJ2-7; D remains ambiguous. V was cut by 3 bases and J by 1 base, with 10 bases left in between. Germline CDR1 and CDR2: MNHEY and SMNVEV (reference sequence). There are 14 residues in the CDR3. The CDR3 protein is CASSLTGTSYEQYF. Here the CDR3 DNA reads TGTGCCAGCAGTTTGACGGGTACGTCCTACGAGCAGTACTTC.

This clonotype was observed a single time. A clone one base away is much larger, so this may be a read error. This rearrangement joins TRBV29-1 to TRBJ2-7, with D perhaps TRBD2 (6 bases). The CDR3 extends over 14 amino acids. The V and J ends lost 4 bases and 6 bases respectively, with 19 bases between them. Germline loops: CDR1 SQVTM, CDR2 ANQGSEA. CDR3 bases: TGCAGCGTTGGAGGTCATGGAGGGATGTTCGAGCAGTACTTC. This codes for CSVGGHGGMFEQYF.

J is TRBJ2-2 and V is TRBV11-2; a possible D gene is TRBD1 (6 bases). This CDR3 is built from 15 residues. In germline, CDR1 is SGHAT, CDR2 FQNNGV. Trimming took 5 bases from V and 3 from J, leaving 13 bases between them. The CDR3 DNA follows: TGTGCCAGCAGCAGGGACACCCACGACACCGGGGAGCTGTTTTTT. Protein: CASSRDTHDTGELFF.

CDR3 coding DNA: TGTGCCAGCAGTGCTAACCCTAGCGGGAGGGCCACCGGGGAGCTGTTTTTT. It encodes CASSANPSGRATGELFF. The chain recombines TRBV12-3 or TRBV12-4 with TRBJ2-2, with TRBD2 identical over 12 bases. Losses at the gene ends were 5 bases for V and 4 bases for J; bases not matched to a gene: 8. This CDR3 spans 17 amino acids.

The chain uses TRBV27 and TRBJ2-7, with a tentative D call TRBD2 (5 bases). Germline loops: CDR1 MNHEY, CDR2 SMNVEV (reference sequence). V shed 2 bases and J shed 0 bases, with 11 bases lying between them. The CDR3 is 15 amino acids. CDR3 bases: TGTGCCAGCAGTTTAGAGGGCGTTAGCTCCTACGAGCAGTACTTC. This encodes CASSLEGVSSYEQYF.

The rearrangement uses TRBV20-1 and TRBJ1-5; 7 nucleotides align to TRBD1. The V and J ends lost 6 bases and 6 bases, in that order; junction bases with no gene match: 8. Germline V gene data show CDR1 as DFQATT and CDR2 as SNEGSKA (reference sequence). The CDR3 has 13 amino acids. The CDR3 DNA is TGCAGTGCGTCCGGGACAGAACGTCAGCCCCAGCATTTT. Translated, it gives CSASGTERQPQHF.

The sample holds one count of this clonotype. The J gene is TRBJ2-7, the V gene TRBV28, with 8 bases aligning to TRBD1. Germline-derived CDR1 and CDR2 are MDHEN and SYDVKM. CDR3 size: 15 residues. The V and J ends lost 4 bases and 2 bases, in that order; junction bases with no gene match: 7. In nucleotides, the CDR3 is TGTGCCAGCAGTTCCTCAGGGGGCGCGACCTACGAGCAGTACTTC. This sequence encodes CASSSSGGATYEQYF.

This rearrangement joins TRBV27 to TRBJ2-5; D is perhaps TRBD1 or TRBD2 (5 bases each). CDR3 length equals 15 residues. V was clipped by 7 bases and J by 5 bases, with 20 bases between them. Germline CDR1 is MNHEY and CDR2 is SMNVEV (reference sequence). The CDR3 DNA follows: TGTGCCAGCAACCACATCCCGGGGCGGAGGGAGACCCAGTACTTC. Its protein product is CASNHIPGRRETQYF.